The 5 T cell receptor beta chains below all came from one sample that was sequenced in a study of early T cells in non-severe SARS-CoV-2 infection. MiXCR was run by TCRdb on the 5' RACE reads, yielding one entry per CDR3 protein. The sample contains tens of thousands of distinct CDR3 sequences, around 6.8% of which appear only once. Sequenced: whole blood. Every receptor here comes from an adult who was a healthcare worker with PCR-confirmed SARS-CoV-2 infection or an uninfected control (not recorded which).

This clonotype was seen repeatedly, ten times or more. V is TRBV11-2 and J is TRBJ1-4, with TRBD1 matching over 10 bases. V lost 5 bases to trimming and J lost 4 bases; unmatched junction nucleotides: 7. CDR3 length equals 16 residues. Looked up from germline, CDR1 is SGHAT and CDR2 is FQNNGV. This CDR3 is CASSPRTGGRNEKLFF. CDR3 nucleotide sequence: TGTGCCAGCAGCCCGCGGACAGGGGGTCGTAATGAAAAACTGTTTTTT.

The genes are TRBV29-1 and TRBJ2-3; 8 bases match TRBD1. The germline CDR1 and CDR2 sequences are SQVTM and ANQGSEA. The CDR3 has 15 residues. V was pared by 1 base and J by 0 bases, with 3 bases of the junction left unmatched. In DNA, the CDR3 is TGCAGCGTTGAAGCGGGGGACAGGAGCACAGATACGCAGTATTTT. Protein sequence: CSVEAGDRSTDTQYF.

This clonotype was counted a few times. The chain is built from TRBV28 and TRBJ2-7, with 8 bases fitting TRBD1. Germline loops: CDR1 MDHEN, CDR2 SYDVKM. Unmatched junction bases numbered 9, after V lost 3 bases and J lost 5 bases. The CDR3 is made up of 15 amino acids. The CDR3 nucleotides read TGTGCCAGCAGTTTCGCGGACAGGGTGGTCGACGAGCAGTACTTC. Protein sequence: CASSFADRVVDEQYF.

This clonotype has at least ten counts. V and J are TRBV7-7 and TRBJ2-5, with TRBD2 matching over 9 bases. V was pared by 5 bases and J by 4 bases, with 8 bases of the junction left unmatched. Germline loops: CDR1 SSHAT, CDR2 FNYEAQ (reference sequence). The CDR3 has 15 residues. CDR3 region: CASSTRAGGTETQYF. DNA of the CDR3: TGTGCCAGCAGCACTCGTGCGGGGGGGACAGAGACCCAGTACTTC.

The gene calls are TRBV5-1 and TRBJ2-7; 10 nucleotides match TRBD2. V dropped 4 bases and J dropped 11; count of bases not matched to a gene: 15. The CDR3 spans 15 residues. Germline CDR1 SGHRS, CDR2 YFSETQ. CDR3 nucleotide sequence: TGCGCCAGCAGCCCCATAGCGGGGGGAGGTAGAATGGAGTACTTC. Translation: CASSPIAGGGRMEYF. Drawing the rest from reference TRBV5-1 and TRBJ2-7, the complete variable domain is KAGVTQTPRYLIKTRGQQVTLSCSPISGHRSVSWYQQTPGQGLQFLFEYFSETQRNKGNFPGRFSGRQFSNSRSEMNVSTLELGDSALYLCASSPIAGGGRMEYFGPGTRLTVT.